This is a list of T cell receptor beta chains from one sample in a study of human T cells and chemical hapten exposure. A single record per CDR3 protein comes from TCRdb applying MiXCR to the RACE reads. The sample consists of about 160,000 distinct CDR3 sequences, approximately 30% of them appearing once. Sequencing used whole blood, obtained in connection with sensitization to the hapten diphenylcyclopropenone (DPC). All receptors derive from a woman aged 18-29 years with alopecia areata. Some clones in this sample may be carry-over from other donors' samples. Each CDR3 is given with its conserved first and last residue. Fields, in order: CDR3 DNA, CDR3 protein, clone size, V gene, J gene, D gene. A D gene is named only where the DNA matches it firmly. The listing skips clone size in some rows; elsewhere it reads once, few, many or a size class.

cdr3_nt: TGTGCCAGCAGCCAAGCCTTAGCGGGAGGAAATACGCAGTATTTT; cdr3_aa: CASSQALAGGNTQYF; clone_size: few; v_call: TRBV4-2; j_call: TRBJ2-3; d_call: TRBD2
cdr3_nt: TGTGCCAGCAGCCCACAGGCTAGCCCTAGCACAGATACGCAGTATTTT; cdr3_aa: CASSPQASPSTDTQYF; clone_size: few; v_call: TRBV7-3; j_call: TRBJ2-3; d_call: .
cdr3_nt: TGCAGCGGTAAGGAATTGAAGATTGGGAGTGAGCAGTTCTTC; cdr3_aa: CSGKELKIGSEQFF; clone_size: .; v_call: TRBV29-1; j_call: TRBJ2-1; d_call: .
cdr3_nt: TGTGCCAGTTTGGGGTCGGCCGAGCAGTACTTC; cdr3_aa: CASLGSAEQYF; clone_size: few; v_call: TRBV11-2; j_call: TRBJ2-7; d_call: .
cdr3_nt: TGTGCCAGCCGAACAGGGGGCCGGGAGACCCAGTACTTC; cdr3_aa: CASRTGGRETQYF; clone_size: .; v_call: TRBV12-3/TRBV12-4; j_call: TRBJ2-5; d_call: TRBD1
cdr3_nt: TGTGCCAGCAGAAGACTGGAGACCCAGTACTTC; cdr3_aa: CASRRLETQYF; clone_size: .; v_call: TRBV25-1; j_call: TRBJ2-5; d_call: .
cdr3_nt: TGTGCCAGCAGTCGAACTAGTGGGGGGCGTGATACGCAGTATTTT; cdr3_aa: CASSRTSGGRDTQYF; clone_size: .; v_call: TRBV27; j_call: TRBJ2-3; d_call: .
cdr3_nt: TGCGCCAGCAGCTTCCGGGACAGAGAGACCGGGGAGCTGTTTTTT; cdr3_aa: CASSFRDRETGELFF; clone_size: .; v_call: TRBV4-1; j_call: TRBJ2-2; d_call: TRBD1
cdr3_nt: TGTGCCAGCAGGGGGATGGCGACTCACCCCCGGGGCTACACCTTC; cdr3_aa: CASRGMATHPRGYTF; clone_size: many; v_call: TRBV9; j_call: TRBJ1-2; d_call: .
cdr3_nt: TGTGCCAGCAGTGAAGGGGGCACTGGAGGCTACACCTTC; cdr3_aa: CASSEGGTGGYTF; clone_size: few; v_call: TRBV6-1; j_call: TRBJ1-2; d_call: .
cdr3_nt: TGTGCCAGCAGCCAAGAAAGGGGAACATTCAGTCTTCAGTACTTC; cdr3_aa: CASSQERGTFSLQYF; clone_size: few; v_call: TRBV14; j_call: TRBJ2-4; d_call: .
cdr3_nt: TGTGCCAGCAGTTATCCAGGGGGGGGTCAGCCCCAGCATTTT; cdr3_aa: CASSYPGGGQPQHF; clone_size: .; v_call: TRBV12-3/TRBV12-4; j_call: TRBJ1-5; d_call: TRBD1
cdr3_nt: TGTGCCAGCAGTGGGGAAAAACTGTTTTTT; cdr3_aa: CASSGEKLFF; clone_size: .; v_call: TRBV2; j_call: TRBJ1-4; d_call: .
cdr3_nt: TGTGCCAGCAGCTCCCCCGGGACTAGCGGGAGGGTTGGCGATACGCAGTATTTT; cdr3_aa: CASSSPGTSGRVGDTQYF; clone_size: .; v_call: TRBV7-2; j_call: TRBJ2-3; d_call: TRBD2
cdr3_nt: TGCGCCAACAGCTTGGGGTGGGGCTCCAAAGATGAGCAGTTCTTC; cdr3_aa: CANSLGWGSKDEQFF; clone_size: .; v_call: TRBV5-1; j_call: TRBJ2-1; d_call: .
cdr3_nt: TGTGCCATCGGGCCAGCGGGGGCCCAAGAGACCCAGTACTTC; cdr3_aa: CAIGPAGAQETQYF; clone_size: few; v_call: TRBV10-3; j_call: TRBJ2-5; d_call: TRBD2
cdr3_nt: TGTGCCAGTATAACCGGACAGTGGCAGTTCTTC; cdr3_aa: CASITGQWQFF; clone_size: few; v_call: TRBV2; j_call: TRBJ2-1; d_call: .
cdr3_nt: TGCAGCGTTGAAATTGCCCCAAAGGGGCAGGGGGTCTCCTACGAGCAGTACTTC; cdr3_aa: CSVEIAPKGQGVSYEQYF; clone_size: .; v_call: TRBV29-1; j_call: TRBJ2-7; d_call: TRBD1
cdr3_nt: TGTGCCAGCAGCCCCCGACAGGCCCCGGGGTTCTTC; cdr3_aa: CASSPRQAPGFF; clone_size: .; v_call: TRBV7-2; j_call: TRBJ2-1; d_call: .
cdr3_nt: TGTGCCAGCAGGACTTTAGATGATACGCAGTATTTT; cdr3_aa: CASRTLDDTQYF; clone_size: .; v_call: TRBV25-1; j_call: TRBJ2-3; d_call: .
cdr3_nt: TGTGTCAGCAGCTTCCCCTACAATGAGCAGTTCTTC; cdr3_aa: CVSSFPYNEQFF; clone_size: .; v_call: TRBV7-2; j_call: TRBJ2-1; d_call: .
cdr3_nt: TGCAGTGCTAGCCTTTTGATCGATACGCAGTATTTT; cdr3_aa: CSASLLIDTQYF; clone_size: once; v_call: TRBV20-1; j_call: TRBJ2-3; d_call: .
cdr3_nt: TGTGCCAGCAGCAGGGACAGGGGTGATGAGCAGTTCTTC; cdr3_aa: CASSRDRGDEQFF; clone_size: .; v_call: TRBV7-7; j_call: TRBJ2-1; d_call: TRBD1
cdr3_nt: TGTGCCAGCAGCCCCCTCGGACTACCCGAGGTTAATACGCAGTATTTT; cdr3_aa: CASSPLGLPEVNTQYF; clone_size: few; v_call: TRBV5-5; j_call: TRBJ2-3; d_call: .
cdr3_nt: TGCGCCAGCAGCCACCAGCGGGACTTAGATACGCAGTATTTT; cdr3_aa: CASSHQRDLDTQYF; clone_size: .; v_call: TRBV4-1; j_call: TRBJ2-3; d_call: TRBD2
cdr3_nt: TGTGCCATCACTGGAGCCTACAATGAGCAGTTCTTC; cdr3_aa: CAITGAYNEQFF; clone_size: .; v_call: TRBV10-3; j_call: TRBJ2-1; d_call: .
cdr3_nt: TGCGCCAGCAGTCCGGACAGGGCCAATGAGCAGTTCTTC; cdr3_aa: CASSPDRANEQFF; clone_size: many; v_call: TRBV10-2; j_call: TRBJ2-1; d_call: TRBD1
cdr3_nt: TGTGCCAGCAGTTCCACCACGGGACAGGGCTACAATGAGCAGTTCTTC; cdr3_aa: CASSSTTGQGYNEQFF; clone_size: .; v_call: TRBV6-2/TRBV6-3; j_call: TRBJ2-1; d_call: TRBD1
cdr3_nt: TGTGCCAGCAGACCGGGACAGAACTCGAACACTGAAGCTTTCTTT; cdr3_aa: CASRPGQNSNTEAFF; clone_size: few; v_call: TRBV6-6; j_call: TRBJ1-1; d_call: TRBD1
cdr3_nt: TGTGCCAGCAGCCAAGAACTGGGAACCTACGAGCAGTACTTC; cdr3_aa: CASSQELGTYEQYF; clone_size: .; v_call: TRBV4-2; j_call: TRBJ2-7; d_call: .
cdr3_nt: TGCAGCGTTGAACCCCCCCGGTCTAAGTTC; cdr3_aa: CSVEPPRSKF; clone_size: many; v_call: TRBV29-1; j_call: TRBJ1-2; d_call: .
cdr3_nt: TGTGCCAGCAGCTTTTTGTCTAACTATGGCTACACCTTC; cdr3_aa: CASSFLSNYGYTF; clone_size: .; v_call: TRBV7-9; j_call: TRBJ1-2; d_call: .
cdr3_nt: TGCGCCAGCAGCCAAGACAGGGGTCCAGATACGCAGTATTTT; cdr3_aa: CASSQDRGPDTQYF; clone_size: .; v_call: TRBV4-1; j_call: TRBJ2-3; d_call: .
cdr3_nt: TGCGCCAGCAGCCAAGATAAGGGCCGGGACGAGCAGTACTTC; cdr3_aa: CASSQDKGRDEQYF; clone_size: .; v_call: TRBV4-3; j_call: TRBJ2-7; d_call: .
cdr3_nt: TGCAGCGTTCGAGCCACAGGGGCGAACACTGAAGCTTTCTTT; cdr3_aa: CSVRATGANTEAFF; clone_size: .; v_call: TRBV29-1; j_call: TRBJ1-1; d_call: TRBD1
cdr3_nt: TGCGCCAGCAGCTTTGTGGGGACCACAGATACGCAGTATTTT; cdr3_aa: CASSFVGTTDTQYF; clone_size: once; v_call: TRBV5-1; j_call: TRBJ2-3; d_call: .
cdr3_nt: TGTGCCAGCAGCAGCCATACAGATACGCAGTATTTT; cdr3_aa: CASSSHTDTQYF; clone_size: .; v_call: TRBV12-3/TRBV12-4; j_call: TRBJ2-3; d_call: .
cdr3_nt: TGTGCCAGCAGCTCGGACGGCCTAGCCAATGATGAGCAGTTCTTC; cdr3_aa: CASSSDGLANDEQFF; clone_size: few; v_call: TRBV7-6; j_call: TRBJ2-1; d_call: .
cdr3_nt: TGTGCCAGCAGCGCCGGGAGGATGGATACGCAGTATTTT; cdr3_aa: CASSAGRMDTQYF; clone_size: .; v_call: TRBV9; j_call: TRBJ2-3; d_call: TRBD2
cdr3_nt: TGTGCCAGGAGGGACAGGGGGAAGACCCAGTACTTC; cdr3_aa: CARRDRGKTQYF; clone_size: .; v_call: TRBV19; j_call: TRBJ2-5; d_call: TRBD1
cdr3_nt: TGTGCCAGCAGCGTAGCTCGTCAGCTCGGTAGGGGAACTGAAGCTTTCTTT; cdr3_aa: CASSVARQLGRGTEAFF; clone_size: few; v_call: TRBV9; j_call: TRBJ1-1; d_call: .
cdr3_nt: TGTGCCAGCAGCCAATGGACTAGCGGGAGTCGAGAGCAGTACTTC; cdr3_aa: CASSQWTSGSREQYF; clone_size: .; v_call: TRBV3-1; j_call: TRBJ2-7; d_call: TRBD2
cdr3_nt: TGTGCCAGCAGCGTAGAAGGGACTAGCCTCAGCACAGATACGCAGTATTTT; cdr3_aa: CASSVEGTSLSTDTQYF; clone_size: .; v_call: TRBV9; j_call: TRBJ2-3; d_call: TRBD2
cdr3_nt: TGTGCCAGCAGTGAGGACAGGGGGAAGGGCTACACCTTC; cdr3_aa: CASSEDRGKGYTF; clone_size: .; v_call: TRBV4-2; j_call: TRBJ1-2; d_call: TRBD1
cdr3_nt: TGCGCCAGCAGTACACCCTTGGGGCGCGACGAAGCTTTCTTT; cdr3_aa: CASSTPLGRDEAFF; clone_size: few; v_call: TRBV4-1; j_call: TRBJ1-1; d_call: .
cdr3_nt: TGCAGCGTTGAGAGGCCCAACTACGAGCAGTACTTC; cdr3_aa: CSVERPNYEQYF; clone_size: few; v_call: TRBV29-1; j_call: TRBJ2-7; d_call: .
cdr3_nt: TGCGCCAGCAGCCAAGAGTGGGCTAGCGGGAGCGAGCAGTACTTC; cdr3_aa: CASSQEWASGSEQYF; clone_size: few; v_call: TRBV4-3; j_call: TRBJ2-7; d_call: TRBD2
cdr3_nt: TGTGCCATCAGCGCCGAGGGGCATGGCAATCAGCCCCAGCATTTT; cdr3_aa: CAISAEGHGNQPQHF; clone_size: few; v_call: TRBV10-3; j_call: TRBJ1-5; d_call: .
cdr3_nt: TGTGCCAGCAGCGTAGGTGGGACCTCCGGAGCTTTCTTT; cdr3_aa: CASSVGGTSGAFF; clone_size: few; v_call: TRBV9; j_call: TRBJ1-1; d_call: .
cdr3_nt: TGTGCCATCAGTGAGTCGAGACAGGGTAGCAATGAGCAGTTCTTC; cdr3_aa: CAISESRQGSNEQFF; clone_size: .; v_call: TRBV10-3; j_call: TRBJ2-1; d_call: TRBD1
cdr3_nt: TGCAGTGCCTTAGGGGGGAGCTCCTACGAGCAGTACTTC; cdr3_aa: CSALGGSSYEQYF; clone_size: .; v_call: TRBV20-1; j_call: TRBJ2-7; d_call: .
cdr3_nt: TGCAGTGCTAACCGGGACTACGTCAATGAGCAGTTCTTC; cdr3_aa: CSANRDYVNEQFF; clone_size: few; v_call: TRBV20-1; j_call: TRBJ2-1; d_call: TRBD2
cdr3_nt: TGTGCCAGCAGCTTATCACAGAGCACAGATACGCAGTATTTT; cdr3_aa: CASSLSQSTDTQYF; clone_size: .; v_call: TRBV7-9; j_call: TRBJ2-3; d_call: .
cdr3_nt: TGTGCCAGCAGCCTGGGTGGAGATGGCTACACCTTC; cdr3_aa: CASSLGGDGYTF; clone_size: few; v_call: TRBV3-1; j_call: TRBJ1-2; d_call: .
cdr3_nt: TGTGCCAGCAGCCTATACGACAGGGATGCTTTCTTT; cdr3_aa: CASSLYDRDAFF; clone_size: few; v_call: TRBV7-2; j_call: TRBJ1-1; d_call: TRBD1
cdr3_nt: TGTGCCAGCAGCTCGGGGGGGAAGCAGTATTTT; cdr3_aa: CASSSGGKQYF; clone_size: .; v_call: TRBV7-2; j_call: TRBJ2-3; d_call: TRBD2
cdr3_nt: TGCAGCGTTGATCTACAGATATACAATGAGCAGTTCTTC; cdr3_aa: CSVDLQIYNEQFF; clone_size: .; v_call: TRBV29-1; j_call: TRBJ2-1; d_call: .
cdr3_nt: TGCAGCCCACGACAGGACAATGAGCAGTTCTTC; cdr3_aa: CSPRQDNEQFF; clone_size: once; v_call: TRBV29-1; j_call: TRBJ2-1; d_call: .
cdr3_nt: TGCGCCAGCAGCCAATCCCTGCCCTACGAGCAGTACTTC; cdr3_aa: CASSQSLPYEQYF; clone_size: .; v_call: TRBV4-3; j_call: TRBJ2-7; d_call: .
cdr3_nt: TGCGCCAGCAGCCCGACAGGGAAAAGCTCCTACGAGCAGTACTTC; cdr3_aa: CASSPTGKSSYEQYF; clone_size: few; v_call: TRBV5-1; j_call: TRBJ2-7; d_call: TRBD1